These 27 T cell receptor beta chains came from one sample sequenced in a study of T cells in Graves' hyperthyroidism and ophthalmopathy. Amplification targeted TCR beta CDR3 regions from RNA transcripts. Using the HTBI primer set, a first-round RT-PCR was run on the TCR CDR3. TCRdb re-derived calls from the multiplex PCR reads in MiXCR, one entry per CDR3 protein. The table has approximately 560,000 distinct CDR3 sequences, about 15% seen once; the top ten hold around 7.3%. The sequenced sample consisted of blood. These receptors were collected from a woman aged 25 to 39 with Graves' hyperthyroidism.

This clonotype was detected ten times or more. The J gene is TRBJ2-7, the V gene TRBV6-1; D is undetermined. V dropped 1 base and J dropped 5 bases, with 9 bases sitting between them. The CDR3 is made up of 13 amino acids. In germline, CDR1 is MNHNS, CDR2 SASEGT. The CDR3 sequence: CASSEDPIDEQYF. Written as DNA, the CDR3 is TGTGCCAGCAGTGAAGATCCTATTGACGAGCAGTACTTC.

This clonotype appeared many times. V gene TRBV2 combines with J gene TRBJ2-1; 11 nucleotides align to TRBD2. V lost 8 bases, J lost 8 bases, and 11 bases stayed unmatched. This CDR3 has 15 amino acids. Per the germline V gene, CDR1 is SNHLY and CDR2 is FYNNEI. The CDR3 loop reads CASGDASGRIDEQFF. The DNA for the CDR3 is TGTGCCAGCGGGGACGCTAGCGGGAGGATCGATGAGCAGTTCTTC.

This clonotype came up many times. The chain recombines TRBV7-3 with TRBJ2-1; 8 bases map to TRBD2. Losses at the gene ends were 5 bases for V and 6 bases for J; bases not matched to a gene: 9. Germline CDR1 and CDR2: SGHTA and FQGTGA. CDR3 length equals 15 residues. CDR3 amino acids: CASSAGTAGGNEQFF. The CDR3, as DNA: TGTGCCAGCAGCGCCGGTACCGCGGGAGGCAATGAGCAGTTCTTC.

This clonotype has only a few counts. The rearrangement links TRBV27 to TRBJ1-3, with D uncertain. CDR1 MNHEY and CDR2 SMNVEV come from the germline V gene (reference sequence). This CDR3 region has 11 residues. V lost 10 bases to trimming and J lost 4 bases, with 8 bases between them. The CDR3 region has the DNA TGTGCCACGGGTTCAGGAAACACCATATATTTT. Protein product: CATGSGNTIYF.

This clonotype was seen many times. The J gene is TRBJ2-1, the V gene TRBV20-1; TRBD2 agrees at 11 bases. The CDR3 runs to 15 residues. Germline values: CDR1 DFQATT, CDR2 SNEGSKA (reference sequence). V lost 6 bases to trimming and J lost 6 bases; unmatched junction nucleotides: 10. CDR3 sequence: CSAMIAGGPPNEQFF. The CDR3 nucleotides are TGCAGTGCCATGATAGCGGGAGGGCCTCCCAATGAGCAGTTCTTC.

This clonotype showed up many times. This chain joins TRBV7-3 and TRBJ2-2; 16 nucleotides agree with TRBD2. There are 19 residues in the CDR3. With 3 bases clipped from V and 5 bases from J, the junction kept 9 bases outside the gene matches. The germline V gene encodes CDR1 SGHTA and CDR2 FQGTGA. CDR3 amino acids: CASSFSGLAGGPGTGELFF. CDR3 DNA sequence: TGTGCCAGCAGCTTCTCGGGACTAGCGGGAGGGCCAGGGACCGGGGAGCTGTTTTTT.

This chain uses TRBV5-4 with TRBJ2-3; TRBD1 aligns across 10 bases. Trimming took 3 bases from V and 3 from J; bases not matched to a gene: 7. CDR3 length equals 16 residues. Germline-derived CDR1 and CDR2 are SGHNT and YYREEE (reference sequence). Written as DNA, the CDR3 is TGTGCCAGCAGCTCGCCGGGACAGGGGTTTACAGATACGCAGTATTTT. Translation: CASSSPGQGFTDTQYF.

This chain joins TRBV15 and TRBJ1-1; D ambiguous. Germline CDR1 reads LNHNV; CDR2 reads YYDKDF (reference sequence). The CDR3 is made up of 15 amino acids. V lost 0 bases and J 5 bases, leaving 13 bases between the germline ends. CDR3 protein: CATSRDNRYDTEAFF. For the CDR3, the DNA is TGTGCCACCAGCAGAGATAATAGGTACGATACTGAAGCTTTCTTT.

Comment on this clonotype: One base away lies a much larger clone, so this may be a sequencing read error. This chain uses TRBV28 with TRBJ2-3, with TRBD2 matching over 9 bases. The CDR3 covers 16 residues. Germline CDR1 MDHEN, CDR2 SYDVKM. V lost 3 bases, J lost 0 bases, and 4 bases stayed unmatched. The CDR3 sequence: CASSLASGVSTDTQYF. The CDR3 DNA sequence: TGTGCCAGCAGTTTGGCTAGCGGGGTGAGCACAGATACGCAGTATTTT. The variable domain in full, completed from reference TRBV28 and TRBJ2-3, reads DVKVTQSSRYLVKRTGEKVFLECVQDMDHENMFWYRQDPGLGLRLIYFSYDVKMKEKGDIPEGYSVSREKKERFSLILESASTNQTSMYLCASSLASGVSTDTQYFGPGTRLTVL.

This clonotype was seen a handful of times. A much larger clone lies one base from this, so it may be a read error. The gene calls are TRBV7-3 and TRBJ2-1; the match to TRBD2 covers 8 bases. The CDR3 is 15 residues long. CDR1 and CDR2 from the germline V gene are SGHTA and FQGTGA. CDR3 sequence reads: CAGSFMAGGYNEQFF. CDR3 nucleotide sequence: TGTGCCGGCAGCTTCATGGCGGGAGGTTACAATGAGCAGTTCTTC.

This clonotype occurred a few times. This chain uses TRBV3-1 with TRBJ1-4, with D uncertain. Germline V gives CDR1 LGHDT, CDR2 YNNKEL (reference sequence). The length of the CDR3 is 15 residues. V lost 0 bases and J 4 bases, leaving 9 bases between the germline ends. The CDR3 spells CASSQDSRGNEKLFF. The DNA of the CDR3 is TGTGCCAGCAGCCAAGACAGCCGGGGTAATGAAAAACTGTTTTTT.

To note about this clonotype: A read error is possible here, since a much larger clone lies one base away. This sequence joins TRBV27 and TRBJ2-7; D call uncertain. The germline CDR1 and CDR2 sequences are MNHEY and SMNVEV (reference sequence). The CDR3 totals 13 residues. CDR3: CASSDTKYYERYF. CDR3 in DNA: TGTGCCAGCAGTGACACGAAATACTACGAGCGGTACTTC.

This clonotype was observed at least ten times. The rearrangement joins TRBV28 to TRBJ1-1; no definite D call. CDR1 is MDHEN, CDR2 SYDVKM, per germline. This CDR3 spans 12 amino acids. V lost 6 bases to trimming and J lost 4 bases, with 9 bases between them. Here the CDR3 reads CASRVGVTEAFF. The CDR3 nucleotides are TGTGCCAGCAGGGTCGGCGTCACTGAAGCTTTCTTT.

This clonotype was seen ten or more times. The CDR3 is CASSETGGYEQYF. The CDR3 DNA sequence: TGCGCCAGCAGCGAGACCGGGGGCTACGAGCAGTACTTC. This chain uses TRBV5-1 with TRBJ2-7; D is perhaps TRBD2 (6 bases). CDR1 and CDR2 (germline): SGHRS, YFSETQ. Trimming stripped 4 bases from V and 3 bases from J, with 11 bases between. The CDR3 runs to 13 residues.

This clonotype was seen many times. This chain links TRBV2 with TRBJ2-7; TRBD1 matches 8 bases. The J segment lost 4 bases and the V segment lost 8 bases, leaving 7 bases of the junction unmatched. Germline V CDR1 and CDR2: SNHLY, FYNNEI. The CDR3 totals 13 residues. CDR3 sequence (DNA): TGTGCCAGCTGTCGACAGGGGACGTACGAGCAGTACTTC. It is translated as CASCRQGTYEQYF. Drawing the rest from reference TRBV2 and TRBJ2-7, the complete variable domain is EPEVTQTPSHQVTQMGQEVILRCVPISNHLYFYWYRQILGQKVEFLVSFYNNEISEKSEIFDDQFSVERPDGSNFTLKIRSTKLEDSAMYFCASCRQGTYEQYFGPGTRLTVT.

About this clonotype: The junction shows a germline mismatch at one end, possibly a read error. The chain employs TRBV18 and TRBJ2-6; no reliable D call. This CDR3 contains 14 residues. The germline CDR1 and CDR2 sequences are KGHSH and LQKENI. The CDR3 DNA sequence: TGTGCCAGCTCACCAGATACTGGGCCCAACGTCCTGACTTTC. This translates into CASSPDTGPNVLTF.

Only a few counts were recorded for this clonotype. CDR3 nucleotide sequence: TGTGCCAGCAGTTTATTTCCGGGTACTGAAGCTTTCTTT. It specifies CASSLFPGTEAFF. V and J are TRBV12-3 or TRBV12-4 and TRBJ1-1; unclear D gene. Trimming removed 2 bases at V and 5 bases at J, with 9 bases between. The CDR3 contains 13 residues.

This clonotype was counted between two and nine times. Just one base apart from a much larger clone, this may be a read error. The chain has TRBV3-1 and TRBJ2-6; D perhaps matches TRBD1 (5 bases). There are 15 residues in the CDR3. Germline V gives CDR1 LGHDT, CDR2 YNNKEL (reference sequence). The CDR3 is CASSQDSSGANVRTF. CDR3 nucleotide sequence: TGTGCCAGCAGCCAAGACAGCTCTGGGGCCAACGTCCGGACTTTC.

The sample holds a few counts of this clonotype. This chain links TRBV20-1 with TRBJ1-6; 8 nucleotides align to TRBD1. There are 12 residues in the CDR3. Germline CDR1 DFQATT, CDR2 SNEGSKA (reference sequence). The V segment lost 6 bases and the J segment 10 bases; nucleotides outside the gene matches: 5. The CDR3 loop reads CSAIQGDSPLHF. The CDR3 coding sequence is TGCAGTGCAATACAGGGGGACTCACCCCTCCACTTT.

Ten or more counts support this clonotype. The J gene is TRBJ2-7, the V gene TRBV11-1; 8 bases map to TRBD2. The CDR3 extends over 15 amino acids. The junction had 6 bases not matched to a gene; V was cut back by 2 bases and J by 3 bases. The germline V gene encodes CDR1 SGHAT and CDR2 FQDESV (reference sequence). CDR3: CASSLPREGRYEQYF. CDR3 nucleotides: TGTGCCAGCAGCTTACCTCGGGAGGGCCGCTACGAGCAGTACTTC.

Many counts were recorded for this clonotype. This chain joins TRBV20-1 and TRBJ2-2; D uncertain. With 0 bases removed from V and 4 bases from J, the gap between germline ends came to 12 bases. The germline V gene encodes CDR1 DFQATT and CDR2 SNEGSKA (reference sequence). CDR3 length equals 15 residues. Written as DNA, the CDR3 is TGCAGTGCTAGAGATCACCCACGCAGCACCGGGGAGCTGTTTTTT. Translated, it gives CSARDHPRSTGELFF.

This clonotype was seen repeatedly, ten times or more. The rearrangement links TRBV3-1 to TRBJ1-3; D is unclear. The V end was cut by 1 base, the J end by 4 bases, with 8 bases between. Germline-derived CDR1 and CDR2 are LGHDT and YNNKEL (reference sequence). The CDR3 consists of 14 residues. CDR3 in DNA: TGTGCCAGCAGCCAAGGACACTACGGAAACACCATATATTTT. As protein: CASSQGHYGNTIYF.

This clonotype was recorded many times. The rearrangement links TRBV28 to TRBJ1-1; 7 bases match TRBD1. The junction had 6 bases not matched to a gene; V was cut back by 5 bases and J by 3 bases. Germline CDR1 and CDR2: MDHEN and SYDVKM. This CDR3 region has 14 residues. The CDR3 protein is CASSNGDSYTEAFF. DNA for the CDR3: TGTGCCAGCAGTAACGGGGACAGTTACACTGAAGCTTTCTTT.

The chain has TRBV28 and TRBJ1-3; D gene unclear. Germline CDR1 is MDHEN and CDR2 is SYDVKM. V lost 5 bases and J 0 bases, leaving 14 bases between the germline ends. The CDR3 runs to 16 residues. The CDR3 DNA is TGTGCCAGCAGTCCTACTGGACCCCACTCTGGAAACACCATATATTTT. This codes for CASSPTGPHSGNTIYF.

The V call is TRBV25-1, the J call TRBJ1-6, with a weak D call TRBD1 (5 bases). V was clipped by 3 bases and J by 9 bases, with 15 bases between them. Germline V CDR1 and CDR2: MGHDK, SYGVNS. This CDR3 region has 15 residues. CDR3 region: CASSDLGDLVSPLHF. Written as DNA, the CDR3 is TGTGCCAGCAGTGATCTTGGGGACCTGGTTTCACCCCTCCACTTT.

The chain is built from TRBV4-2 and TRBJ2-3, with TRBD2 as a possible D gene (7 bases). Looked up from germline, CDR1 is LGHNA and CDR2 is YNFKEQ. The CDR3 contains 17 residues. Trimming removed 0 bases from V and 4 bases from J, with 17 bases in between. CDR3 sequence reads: CASSQERGGARADTQYF. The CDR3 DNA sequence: TGTGCCAGCAGCCAAGAACGAGGGGGGGCAAGGGCAGATACGCAGTATTTT.

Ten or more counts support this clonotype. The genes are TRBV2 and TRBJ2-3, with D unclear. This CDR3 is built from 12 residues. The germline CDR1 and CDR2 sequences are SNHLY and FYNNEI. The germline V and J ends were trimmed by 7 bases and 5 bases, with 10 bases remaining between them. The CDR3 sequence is CASIRIVDTQYF. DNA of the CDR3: TGTGCCAGCATACGAATAGTAGATACGCAGTATTTT.